This T cell receptor beta chain was documented in a study of shared clonotypes between healthy human individuals. Background on the study: Samples came from a couple of female and three male donors aged 18 to 49.

An assay was performed, and its level was deep. Repertoires were generated with immunoSEQ multiplex PCR, while TCRdb's copy carries only in-frame clones and drops some. The sample has hundreds of thousands of clones, approximately 95% seen once. The CDR3 loop spans 12 amino acids. Germline V gene lookup returns CDR1 SEHNR and CDR2 FQNEAQ (reference sequence). Trimming removed 3 bases from V and 3 bases from J, with 6 bases in between. As for this clone: Additional DNA sequences in this sample encode the identical CDR3.

Cells designated naive CD8 were CD45RO-negative and were positively selected for CCR7, with terminally differentiated effector memory CD45RA+ cells excluded. The J gene is TRBJ2-7, the V gene TRBV7-9; D not certain. Sequenced input: naive CD8+ T cells sorted from blood. The TCR originated in a woman in her twenties or thirties in good health. CDR3 amino acids: CASSFSDYEQYF. The DNA of the CDR3 is TGTGCCAGCAGCTTCTCGGACTACGAGCAGTACTTC.